Included here is one TCR beta chain sequence, with context. Its antigen is not known. This specimen belongs to a study of T-cell memory formation after mild COVID-19. TCRalpha and TCRbeta libraries used 5'RACE with constant-segment primers and UMIs. TCRdb reprocessed the 5' RACE reads via MiXCR and lists one record per CDR3 protein. The data contain 450,000 to 700,000 distinct CDR3 sequences, over 15% of them singletons. The CDR3 runs 13 residues. Trimming removed 9 bases at V and 0 bases at J, with 9 bases between. General observations from the study: Those CD4+ clones that contracted were mainly in CM and EM (CD8+ ones in EMRA). Memory sampled before infection contained some responding clones, suggesting cross-reactive memory joined. Clones shrinking between day 15 and 85 showed a balanced CD4/CD8 split, and those that grew later tilted toward CD4+.

The V and J genes are TRBV12-3 or TRBV12-4 and TRBJ1-5, with D perhaps TRBD1 (5 bases). This receptor was taken from an adult woman who had mild COVID-19 (a few samples of this study predate the infection). Cell type and time point are not known. The sample comprised PBMCs or a T cell subset sorted from them (not recorded which). Here the CDR3 reads CASGRGSNQPQHF. The CDR3 DNA reads TGTGCCAGTGGGAGGGGTAGCAATCAGCCCCAGCATTTT.